This is a list of T cell receptor beta chains from one sample in a study of CD8+ T cells in alopecia areata. The protocol was immunoSEQ multiplex PCR, while the TCRdb copy is restricted to in-frame clones and leaves out a portion. The sample holds some 120,000 clones, 47% seen once. Sequencing was carried out using NKG2D-low CD8+ T cells sorted from blood. The receptors here all came from a human donor with alopecia areata. CDR3s include the opening cysteine and the closing phenylalanine or tryptophan. A D gene is named only where the DNA matches it firmly. Rows may omit the clone size; those that give it use once, few, many or a size class.

TRBV27	-	TRBJ1-5	-	TGTGCCAGCAGTTTGTCTGAAACAGGTCAGCCCCAGCATTTT	CASSLSETGQPQHF
TRBV29-1	TRBD2	TRBJ2-7	-	TGCAGCGTGGTAGCGGGGAGCTCCTACGAGCAGTACTTC	CSVVAGSSYEQYF
TRBV5-6	TRBD2	TRBJ2-7	once	TGTGCCAGCAGCTTGGGCCGCGGGGGGCGAGGCTACGAGCAGTACTTC	CASSLGRGGRGYEQYF
TRBV27	-	TRBJ1-5	-	TGTGCCAGCACCAGTGGCAATCAGCCCCAGCATTTT	CASTSGNQPQHF
TRBV30	-	TRBJ2-3	-	TGTGCCTGGGATACCTTGGTGCCGGGCACAGATACGCAGTATTTT	CAWDTLVPGTDTQYF
TRBV27	TRBD1	TRBJ2-7	few	TGTGCCAGCAGTTGGGACAGTGCTTCCGAGCAGTACTTC	CASSWDSASEQYF
TRBV4-2	-	TRBJ2-1	-	TGTGCCAGCAGCCAATATGCGAGCAGTGAGCAGTTCTTC	CASSQYASSEQFF
TRBV29-1	TRBD2	TRBJ2-2	-	TGCAGCGTTGGACTAGCGGGAGGTACCGGGGAGCTGTTTTTT	CSVGLAGGTGELFF
TRBV9	-	TRBJ2-2	-	TGTGCCAGCAGCGGAAACCCTCGGGACTCTTCTTTGGAGCTGTTTTTT	CASSGNPRDSSLELFF
TRBV27	TRBD1	TRBJ2-7	few	TGTGCCAGCAGTCCCAACCTACCCGGGACAGGGTTCTACGAGCAGTACTTC	CASSPNLPGTGFYEQYF
TRBV30	-	TRBJ2-7	-	TGTGCCTGGAGTGTTGATCCGGGGGCGGCCTACGAGCAGTACTTC	CAWSVDPGAAYEQYF
TRBV15	-	TRBJ2-4	-	TGTGCCACCACCGGAGGCGTTGGCAAAAACATTCAGTACTTC	CATTGGVGKNIQYF
TRBV20-1	-	TRBJ2-3	-	TGCAGTGCTAGAGATATGGATACGCAGTATTTT	CSARDMDTQYF
TRBV5-1	-	TRBJ2-2	-	TGCGCCAGCAGCTCAACAGGGACCGGCGGGGAGCTGTTTTTT	CASSSTGTGGELFF
TRBV11-2	TRBD1	TRBJ2-5	few	TGTGCCAGCAGCTTAGTGTGGGACAGCCACCAAGAGACCCAGTACTTC	CASSLVWDSHQETQYF
TRBV29-1	-	TRBJ1-2	few	TGCAGCGACGGGGACTCCGGGGTCTACACCTTC	CSDGDSGVYTF
TRBV5-1	-	TRBJ1-1	-	TGCGCCAGCAGCTACAAGGGAGACATGAACACTGAAGCTTTCTTT	CASSYKGDMNTEAFF
TRBV29-1	-	TRBJ1-1	-	TGCAGCGTTGTTGGGGAGGGGAAAGCTTTCTTT	CSVVGEGKAFF
TRBV27	-	TRBJ2-7	-	TGTGCCAGCAGTTTCCCAGGGAGCAACGAGCAGTACTTC	CASSFPGSNEQYF
TRBV29-1	TRBD1	TRBJ2-7	-	TGCAGCGTTGCGTTCGTGGGACAGTCCTACGAGCAGTACTTC	CSVAFVGQSYEQYF
TRBV9	-	TRBJ2-2	-	TGTGCCAGCAGCGCCCAAAACACCGGGGAGCTGTTTTTT	CASSAQNTGELFF
TRBV30	-	TRBJ1-2	-	TGTGCCTGGACTGACTCCGCGGACTATGGCTACACCTTC	CAWTDSADYGYTF
TRBV29-1	-	TRBJ2-6	-	TGCAGCGCCTTCTTCTCTGGGGCCAACGTCCTGACTTTC	CSAFFSGANVLTF
TRBV7-2	-	TRBJ2-3	-	TGTGCCAGCAGCTTAGAAGGGGGTACAGATACGCAGTATTTT	CASSLEGGTDTQYF
TRBV2	-	TRBJ2-5	-	TGTGCCAGCAGTGAAGTAGGAGTTGTAGAGACCCAGTACTTC	CASSEVGVVETQYF
TRBV4-1	-	TRBJ2-2	-	TGCGCCAGCAGCCACCGCGGGGGCGTTACCGGGGAGCTGTTTTTT	CASSHRGGVTGELFF
TRBV25-1	TRBD1	TRBJ1-4	-	TGTGCCAGCAGTAACCGGGACAGGGATCGTGAAAAACTGTTTTTT	CASSNRDRDREKLFF
TRBV29-1	-	TRBJ2-3	-	TGCAGCGTTACTCCCGAGATGAGTGATACGCAGTATTTT	CSVTPEMSDTQYF
TRBV30	TRBD2	TRBJ2-4	few	TGTGCCTGGAGCCCCCGAGGACTAGCGGGATCGGACATTCAGTACTTC	CAWSPRGLAGSDIQYF
TRBV6-6	-	TRBJ1-1	-	TGTGCCGGGCTTGCAGGGCCCATAGCTGAAGCTTTCTTT	CAGLAGPIAEAFF
TRBV27	-	TRBJ2-2	-	TGTGCCAGCAGTTTAGATGGCGGGGAGCTGTTTTTT	CASSLDGGELFF
TRBV23-1	-	TRBJ2-7	-	TGCGCCAGCGGGTACGGCGGACAATCCCCGTTTAGATTATACGAGCAGTACTTC	CASGYGGQSPFRLYEQYF
TRBV30	-	TRBJ1-5	-	TGTGCCTGGAGTGTGGGGGGGATGCCCCAGCATTTT	CAWSVGGMPQHF
TRBV7-6	-	TRBJ2-1	-	TGTGCCAGCAGCCTCGAGAACTCCTACAATGAGCAGTTCTTC	CASSLENSYNEQFF
TRBV10-1	-	TRBJ2-3	few	TGCGCCAGCAGTGGAACATCTAGCACAGATACGCAGTATTTT	CASSGTSSTDTQYF
TRBV29-1	-	TRBJ1-4	-	TGCAGCGTTGAAGGGGGCAGAGCTAATGAAAAACTGTTTTTT	CSVEGGRANEKLFF
TRBV29-1	TRBD1	TRBJ2-2	-	TGCAGCGCACAGGGGACCGGGGAGCTGTTTTTT	CSAQGTGELFF
TRBV28	-	TRBJ1-2	-	TGTGCCAGCAGGACGACAGGATCTAATGGCTACACCTTC	CASRTTGSNGYTF
TRBV29-1	-	TRBJ1-1	-	TGCAGCGTTGGGGTGAACACTGAAGCTTTCTTT	CSVGVNTEAFF
TRBV29-1	-	TRBJ2-7	few	TGCAGCGTTGAGCAGGACTCCTACGAGCAGTACTTC	CSVEQDSYEQYF
TRBV2	TRBD1	TRBJ2-6	-	TGTGCCAGCATAGGGACAGGTCCCTCTGGGGCCAACGTCCTGACTTTC	CASIGTGPSGANVLTF
TRBV29-1	-	TRBJ1-2	few	TGCAGCGTTGAAGATTCTGGGCAGTACTATGGCTACACCTTC	CSVEDSGQYYGYTF
TRBV9	-	TRBJ1-2	-	TGTGCCAGCAGCGTAGTAACAGGGTGGGGCTACACCTTC	CASSVVTGWGYTF
TRBV11-2	-	TRBJ2-7	few	TGTGCCAGCAGCCTCGGACCCAACGACCACTACGAGCAGTACTTC	CASSLGPNDHYEQYF
TRBV29-1	TRBD1	TRBJ2-1	few	TGCAGCGTGGACAGGGGAGAAATGGGTGGTGAGCAGTTCTTC	CSVDRGEMGGEQFF
TRBV29-1	TRBD2	TRBJ2-3	-	TGCAGCGTTGAAGGTTTGGCTAGCGGGACAGATACGCAGTATTTT	CSVEGLASGTDTQYF
TRBV7-9	TRBD1	TRBJ2-5	-	TGTGCCAGCAGCATTTTCGGGGACAGGAACCAAGAGACCCAGTACTTC	CASSIFGDRNQETQYF
TRBV4-1	-	TRBJ2-1	-	TGCGCCAGCAGCCAAGCCCCGGCCGGGGACAATGAGCAGTTCTTC	CASSQAPAGDNEQFF
TRBV2	TRBD1	TRBJ2-1	-	TGTGCCAGCAGTGACAGGGGGTATGAGCAGTTCTTC	CASSDRGYEQFF
TRBV7-9	-	TRBJ1-1	few	TGTGCCAGCAGCGGGTCCTCGGACCCGAGGGAAGCTTTCTTT	CASSGSSDPREAFF
TRBV29-1	TRBD2	TRBJ2-1	-	TGCAGCGTCGACGGGGGGAGCTCCTACAATGAGCAGTTCTTC	CSVDGGSSYNEQFF